This TCR beta chain was recorded in a study of T-cell reconstitution after alpha-beta-depleted transplantation in children. This clonotype was found many times. Germline trimming cut 2 bases from V and 6 bases from J; bases unmatched to any gene: 3. Looked up from germline, CDR1 is SEHNR and CDR2 is FQNEAQ (reference sequence). The CDR3 contains 14 residues. Unique molecular identifiers tagged the TCRbeta library. Using its own MiXCR run on the PCR reads, TCRdb lists one record per CDR3 protein. The sample records fewer than 120,000 distinct CDR3 sequences, under 13% being singletons. The sequence came from a human donor who donated a stem cell graft to a child with acute lymphoblastic leukemia. The sample consisted of PBMCs from the stem cell graft donor, taken from the stem cell graft. The V gene is TRBV7-9, the J gene TRBJ2-7, with 11 bases matching TRBD2. The CDR3 region is CASSLTSGSAEQYF. CDR3 in DNA: TGTGCCAGCAGCTTAACTAGCGGGAGCGCCGAGCAGTACTTC. The full variable domain, rest sourced from reference TRBV7-9 and TRBJ2-7, is DTGVSQNPRHKITKRGQNVTFRCDPISEHNRLYWYRQTLGQGPEFLTYFQNEAQLEKSRLLSDRFSAERPKGSFSTLEIQRTEQGDSAMYLCASSLTSGSAEQYFGPGTRLTVT.